This entry features one TCR beta chain sequence. Its antigen is undetermined. The germline CDR1 and CDR2 sequences are SGHVS and FQNEAQ. This CDR3 has 15 residues. Trimming left V 5 bases short and J 5 bases short, with 15 bases between. The data stem from a study of tumor-infiltrating lymphocytes in localized non-small cell lung cancer. Produced via immunoSEQ multiplex PCR; TCRdb's table is partial and in-frame only. Found here are over 5,500 clones, 50% to 70% of them singletons; the top ten hold 10% to 15%. Findings of the study overall: Not all patients were TCR sequenced, owing to tissue quantity.

This TCR came from a human donor with non-small cell lung cancer. The chain is built from TRBV7-8 and TRBJ2-2; possibly TRBD1 for D (5 bases). Specimen: uninvolved lung tissue not adjacent to the tumor. The CDR3 DNA reads TGTGCCAGCAGCCCCGGCAGGGATGGGACCGGGGAGCTGTTTTTT. As protein: CASSPGRDGTGELFF.